The 8 T cell receptor beta chains listed next were all sequenced from one sample in a study of regulatory T cells in long-lasting Graves disease. Documented time point: persistent/refractory GD, antithyroid drugs over 5 years with positive TRAb. RNA extracted from PBMCs served as the sequencing template. For TCR beta, libraries came from iRepertoire HTBI primers and Arm-PCR of CDR3 regions. MiXCR, applied by TCRdb to the multiplex PCR reads, yields one record per CDR3 protein. The sample comprises some 430,000 distinct CDR3 sequences, about 22% of which are singletons, and over 6% rests with the top ten. The sample was peripheral blood mononuclear cells (PBMCs), taken when the disease was refractory, from a patient treated with antithyroid drugs. Receptors were obtained from a female donor with Graves disease.

The chain is built from TRBV12-3 or TRBV12-4 and TRBJ2-3; possibly TRBD1 for D (6 bases). The CDR3 runs 13 residues. With 5 bases removed from V and 6 bases from J, the gap between germline ends came to 12 bases. CDR3 coding DNA: TGTGCCAGCAGTGCTCAGGGGACGGATACGCAGTATTTT. This translates into CASSAQGTDTQYF.

Turning to this clonotype: A much larger clone is a single base away; this may be a read error. The chain couples TRBV20-1 to TRBJ1-6, with a possible D match to TRBD1 (6 bases). The CDR3 loop spans 15 amino acids. The V and J ends lost 3 bases and 9 bases respectively, with 18 bases between them. In germline, CDR1 is DFQATT, CDR2 SNEGSKA (reference sequence). In DNA, the CDR3 is TGCAGTGCTAGGGGGACAACCCTATGGATTTCACCCCTCCACTTT. This encodes CSARGTTLWISPLHF.

This clonotype appeared many times. This sequence joins TRBV28 and TRBJ2-2; D uncertain. V was pared by 5 bases and J by 4 bases, with 14 bases between. Per the germline V gene, CDR1 is MDHEN and CDR2 is SYDVKM. The CDR3 is made up of 15 amino acids. CDR3 nucleotides: TGTGCCAGCAGTCCCACGGCTGGCAGCACCGGGGAGCTGTTTTTT. It encodes CASSPTAGSTGELFF.

This clonotype appeared many times. The V call is TRBV9, the J call TRBJ2-5; 10 nucleotides align to TRBD2. The germline CDR1 and CDR2 sequences are SGDLS and YYNGEE. The CDR3 is made up of 15 amino acids. Losses at the gene ends were 3 bases for V and 1 base for J; bases not matched to a gene: 3. Here the CDR3 reads CASSDLAGAQETQYF. CDR3 DNA: TGTGCCAGCAGCGATCTAGCGGGAGCCCAAGAGACCCAGTACTTC.

The chain is built from TRBV9 and TRBJ1-5, with D maybe TRBD1 (5 bases). Germline CDR1 SGDLS, CDR2 YYNGEE. The germline V and J ends were trimmed by 8 bases and 6 bases, with 15 bases remaining between them. This CDR3 is 13 amino acids long. Here the CDR3 reads CASCIRGIQPQHF. DNA for the CDR3: TGTGCCAGTTGTATTAGGGGAATTCAGCCCCAGCATTTT.

This chain links TRBV20-1 with TRBJ2-7, with D unclear. This CDR3 has 13 residues. Between the trimmed V and J ends, which lost 3 bases and 0 bases, there was a span of 9 bases. Germline V gene lookup returns CDR1 DFQATT and CDR2 SNEGSKA (reference sequence). As DNA, the CDR3 is TGCAGTGCTAGGGCGCAAGGCTCCTACGAGCAGTACTTC. Its protein product is CSARAQGSYEQYF.

Only a few counts were recorded for this clonotype. The chain is built from TRBV6-1 and TRBJ2-2, with a tentative D call TRBD1 (6 bases). Germline V gene sequence: CDR1 MNHNS, CDR2 SASEGT. Trimming took 5 bases from V and 1 from J, leaving 14 bases between them. CDR3 length: 16 amino acids. The DNA for the CDR3 is TGTGCCAGCAGTCAACTGTTAGGGGGGAACACCGGGGAGCTGTTTTTT. Translating it yields CASSQLLGGNTGELFF.

This clonotype appeared many times. The gene calls are TRBV10-3 and TRBJ2-2; 7 positions match TRBD1. CDR3 size: 14 residues. V shed 10 bases and J 0 bases; nucleotides not matched to a gene: 5. Looked up from germline, CDR1 is ENHRY and CDR2 is SYGVKD. The CDR3 nucleotides read TGTGCCACCAGGACAGGCCCGAACACCGGGGAGCTGTTTTTT. This sequence encodes CATRTGPNTGELFF.